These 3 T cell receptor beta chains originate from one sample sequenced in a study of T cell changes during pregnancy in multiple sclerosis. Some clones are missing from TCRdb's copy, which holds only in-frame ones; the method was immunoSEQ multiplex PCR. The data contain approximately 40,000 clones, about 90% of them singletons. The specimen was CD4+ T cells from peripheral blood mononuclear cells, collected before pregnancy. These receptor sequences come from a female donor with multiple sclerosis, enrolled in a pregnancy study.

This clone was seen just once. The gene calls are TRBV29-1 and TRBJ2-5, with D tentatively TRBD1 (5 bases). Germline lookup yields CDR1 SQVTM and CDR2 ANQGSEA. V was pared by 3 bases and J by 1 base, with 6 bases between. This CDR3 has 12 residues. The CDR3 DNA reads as TGCAGCGTTGACCAGGGCCAAGAGACCCAGTACTTC. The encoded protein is CSVDQGQETQYF.

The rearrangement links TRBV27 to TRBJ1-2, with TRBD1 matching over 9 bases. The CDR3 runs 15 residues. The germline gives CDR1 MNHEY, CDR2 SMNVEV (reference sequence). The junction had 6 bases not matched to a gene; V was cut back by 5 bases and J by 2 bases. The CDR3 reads CASSARTGDNYGYTF. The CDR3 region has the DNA TGTGCCAGCAGTGCCAGGACAGGGGACAACTATGGCTACACCTTC.

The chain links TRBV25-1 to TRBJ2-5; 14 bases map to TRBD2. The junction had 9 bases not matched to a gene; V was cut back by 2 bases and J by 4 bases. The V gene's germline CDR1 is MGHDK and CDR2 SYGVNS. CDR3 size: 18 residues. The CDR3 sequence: CASSEPKGTSGSAETQYF. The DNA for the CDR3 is TGTGCCAGCAGTGAACCTAAGGGGACTAGCGGGAGTGCAGAGACCCAGTACTTC.